The 26 T cell receptor beta chains reported below all come from one sample, sequenced in a study of CD8 T cells in ankylosing spondylitis. Study-wide results and caveats: In ankylosing spondylitis blood, a motif of eight highly homologous TCR beta variants appeared characteristic.

No antigen has been assigned to these receptors. TCRdb processed the 5' RACE reads anew with MiXCR; each CDR3 protein has one entry. The sample lists about 840,000 distinct CDR3 sequences, 12% occurring once. Sequencing used blood, either unsorted or a sorted T cell fraction (not recorded which). The receptor set was obtained from a male donor with ankylosing spondylitis.

This clonotype has a count of ten or more. The germline gene is not matched at one end of the junction; a read error may be the cause. This chain joins TRBV7-2 and TRBJ2-7; D is unresolved. The germline gives CDR1 SGHTA, CDR2 FQGNSA. The CDR3 has 15 residues. The CDR3 DNA follows: TGTGCCAGCAGCTTAGTCGGCGGTGCCCCCTACGGGCAGTACTTC. As protein: CASSLVGGAPYGQYF. Looking up the rest from reference TRBV7-2 and TRBJ2-7 gives the full variable domain: GAGVSQSPSNKVTEKGKDVELRCDPISGHTALYWYRQSLGQGLEFLIYFQGNSAPDKSGLPSDRFSAERTGGSVSTLTIQRTQQEDSAVYLCASSLVGGAPYGQYFGPGTRLTVT.

The table lists this clonotype with a few counts. The chain combines TRBV7-2 with TRBJ1-5; D is uncertain. V dropped 0 bases and J dropped 6 bases, with 9 bases sitting between them. The length of the CDR3 is 14 residues. CDR1 and CDR2 from the germline V gene are SGHTA and FQGNSA. The CDR3, as DNA: TGTGCCAGCAGCTTAGCGTTTCAAAGTCAGCCCCAGCATTTT. Translation: CASSLAFQSQPQHF.

Many counts were recorded for this clonotype. The chain joins TRBV20-1 to TRBJ2-2, with 9 nucleotides matching TRBD1. The V and J ends lost 6 bases and 0 bases, in that order; junction bases with no gene match: 14. Germline V gene lookup returns CDR1 DFQATT and CDR2 SNEGSKA (reference sequence). The CDR3 sequence is 18 residues long. CDR3 sequence: CSARSTGGADANTGELFF. The CDR3 DNA reads TGCAGTGCCAGATCCACAGGGGGCGCAGACGCGAACACCGGGGAGCTGTTTTTT.

This chain uses TRBV5-1 with TRBJ2-6, with D tentatively TRBD2 (6 bases). The germline gives CDR1 SGHRS, CDR2 YFSETQ. V was clipped by 6 bases and J by 0 bases, with 16 bases between them. The CDR3 runs to 17 residues. The CDR3 nucleotides read TGCGCCAGCACCAGCGGAGGGGTCTTCTCTGGGGCCAACGTCCTGACTTTC. Its translation is CASTSGGVFSGANVLTF.

Only a few counts were recorded for this clonotype. V usage is TRBV20-1 and J usage is TRBJ1-1; D is ambiguous. The V end lost 3 bases, the J end lost 10 bases, and 15 bases lay between the germline ends. The CDR3 contains 12 residues. In germline, CDR1 is DFQATT, CDR2 SNEGSKA (reference sequence). The DNA of the CDR3 is TGCAGTGCTAGCGTAAGGGTTTACGGAGCTTTCTTT. It encodes CSASVRVYGAFF.

The V call is TRBV7-9, the J call TRBJ2-1; TRBD2 matches 12 bases. With V trimmed by 9 bases and J by 4 bases, 1 base remained unmatched. From germline, CDR1 is SEHNR and CDR2 FQNEAQ (reference sequence). There are 13 residues in the CDR3. CDR3 in amino acids: CASLAGGYNEQFF. DNA of the CDR3: TGTGCCAGTCTAGCGGGGGGGTACAATGAGCAGTTCTTC.

Only a few counts were recorded for this clonotype. The chain combines TRBV7-8 with TRBJ2-2; D not resolved. The CDR3 length is 15 residues. Germline values: CDR1 SGHVS, CDR2 FQNEAQ. The ends were cut back, 3 bases at V and 4 bases at J, with 12 bases in the middle. The chain's CDR3 is CASSFVGPSTGELFF. Written as DNA, the CDR3 is TGTGCCAGCAGCTTCGTCGGTCCTAGCACCGGGGAGCTGTTTTTT.

This clonotype showed up many times. CDR3 sequence reads: CASSGNRIGEQFF. In nucleotides, the CDR3 is TGCGCCAGCAGTGGGAATCGGATCGGCGAGCAGTTCTTC. V is TRBV10-1 and J is TRBJ2-1; D remains unclear. The V gene's germline CDR1 is WNHNN and CDR2 SYGVQD (reference sequence). With 4 bases removed from V and 10 bases from J, the gap between germline ends came to 14 bases. The CDR3 covers 13 residues.

The rearrangement joins TRBV18 to TRBJ1-1; D unclear. V dropped 8 bases and J dropped 4 bases, with 14 bases sitting between them. The CDR3 totals 13 residues. CDR1 KGHSH and CDR2 LQKENI come from the germline V gene. CDR3 sequence (DNA): TGTGCCAGCCGACTTCGGTGGGGCACTGAAGCTTTCTTT. Protein sequence: CASRLRWGTEAFF. The full variable domain, in which reference TRBV18 and TRBJ1-1 provide the parts outside the CDR3, is NAGVMQNPRHLVRRRGQEARLRCSPMKGHSHVYWYRQLPEEGLKFMVYLQKENIIDESGMPKERFSAEFPKEGPSILRIQQVVRGDSAAYFCASRLRWGTEAFFGQGTRLTVV.

The V and J genes are TRBV9 and TRBJ2-3, with 7 bases aligning to TRBD2. Germline V gene data show CDR1 as SGDLS and CDR2 as YYNGEE. CDR3 length equals 15 residues. Trimming at V came to 3 bases and at J to 8 bases, leaving 12 bases not matched to a gene. CDR3: CASSADVGWGGTQYF. Written as DNA, the CDR3 is TGTGCCAGCAGCGCCGACGTGGGATGGGGGGGTACGCAGTATTTT.

A single count supports this clonotype. V usage is TRBV18 and J usage is TRBJ2-7, with TRBD1 identical over 10 bases. This CDR3 is 16 amino acids long. From germline, CDR1 is KGHSH and CDR2 LQKENI. The J segment lost 6 bases and the V segment lost 4 bases, leaving 12 bases of the junction unmatched. CDR3 nucleotides: TGTGCCAGCTCACTTTTTATTGACAGGGGGCAGGGCGAGCAGTACTTC. This encodes CASSLFIDRGQGEQYF.

The sample holds a few counts of this clonotype. The V call is TRBV10-3, the J call TRBJ1-2, with D hard to call. V was trimmed by 3 bases and J by 11 bases, leaving 13 bases between them. The CDR3 is 12 amino acids. Germline V gives CDR1 ENHRY, CDR2 SYGVKD. The CDR3 nucleotides read TGTGCCATCAGTGAAGAAGGGTATGAGTACACCTTC. This sequence encodes CAISEEGYEYTF.

The chain joins TRBV5-1 to TRBJ1-4, with D tentatively TRBD1 (6 bases). CDR1 SGHRS and CDR2 YFSETQ come from the germline V gene. The CDR3 spans 15 residues. V was pared by 1 base and J by 6 bases, with 13 bases between. The CDR3: CASSLWGAHDEKLFF. The DNA of the CDR3 is TGCGCCAGCAGCTTGTGGGGGGCGCACGATGAAAAACTGTTTTTT.

The chain recombines TRBV5-1 with TRBJ2-1, with 12 bases identical to TRBD2. The germline V gene has CDR1 SGHRS and CDR2 YFSETQ. This CDR3 region has 16 residues. Germline trimming cut 4 bases from V and 9 bases from J; bases unmatched to any gene: 11. The DNA for the CDR3 is TGCGCCAGCAGCCAAGGCCAACTAGCGGGAGGCAGTGAGCAGTTCTTC. Translating gives CASSQGQLAGGSEQFF. The full variable domain, rest sourced from reference TRBV5-1 and TRBJ2-1, is KAGVTQTPRYLIKTRGQQVTLSCSPISGHRSVSWYQQTPGQGLQFLFEYFSETQRNKGNFPGRFSGRQFSNSRSEMNVSTLELGDSALYLCASSQGQLAGGSEQFFGPGTRLTVL.

The chain recombines TRBV11-2 with TRBJ2-6; tentatively, D is TRBD2 (5 bases). Trimming left V 7 bases short and J 1 base short, with 20 bases between. Germline assignment: CDR1 SGHAT and CDR2 FQNNGV. This CDR3 region has 18 residues. This CDR3 reads CASILRENTYSGANVLTF. The CDR3 coding sequence is TGTGCCAGCATCCTCCGGGAAAATACCTATTCTGGGGCCAACGTCCTGACTTTC.

This clonotype was detected only a few times. V and J are TRBV20-1 and TRBJ2-1, with D perhaps TRBD1 or TRBD2 (5 bases each). The CDR3 covers 13 residues. Trimming pared 5 bases from V and 5 bases from J, leaving 13 bases between. The germline V gene encodes CDR1 DFQATT and CDR2 SNEGSKA (reference sequence). CDR3 amino acids: CSAGGRGDNEQFF. CDR3 DNA sequence: TGCAGTGCTGGGGGACGGGGAGACAATGAGCAGTTCTTC.

There are many counts of this clonotype. The chain links TRBV11-2 to TRBJ1-6; 8 bases map to TRBD1. CDR3 length: 18 amino acids. Germline CDR1 is SGHAT and CDR2 is FQNNGV. After removal of 1 base from V and 6 bases from J, the junction contained 11 bases not matched to a gene. CDR3 in amino acids: CASSLGTGWLKGNSPLHF. CDR3 nucleotide sequence: TGTGCCAGCAGCTTAGGGACAGGGTGGCTTAAGGGTAATTCACCCCTCCACTTT. Based on the CDR3 plus reference TRBV11-2 and TRBJ1-6, the full variable domain is EAGVAQSPRYKIIEKRQSVAFWCNPISGHATLYWYQQILGQGPKLLIQFQNNGVVDDSQLPKDRFSAERLKGVDSTLKIQPAKLEDSAVYLCASSLGTGWLKGNSPLHFGNGTRLTVT.

This clonotype was seen ten or more times. The gene calls are TRBV7-2 and TRBJ1-4; 7 bases are a match to TRBD1. With 5 bases clipped from V and 5 bases from J, the junction kept 5 bases outside the gene matches. The germline V gene has CDR1 SGHTA and CDR2 FQGNSA. This CDR3 contains 14 residues. The CDR3 DNA follows: TGTGCCAGCAGCCCCAGGACAGGAAATGAAAAACTGTTTTTT. It is translated as CASSPRTGNEKLFF.

The chain links TRBV6-5 to TRBJ2-7; 8 nucleotides match TRBD1. V lost 0 bases and J lost 4; bases outside the gene matches: 5. This CDR3 has 15 residues. Germline values: CDR1 MNHEY, CDR2 SVGAGI. The CDR3 DNA reads as TGTGCCAGCAGTTACTCGTGGACAGGGCAATACGAGCAGTACTTC. Encoded protein: CASSYSWTGQYEQYF.

This clonotype was counted only a few times. The chain has TRBV10-3 and TRBJ1-2, with 8 bases fitting TRBD1. CDR1 and CDR2 (germline): ENHRY, SYGVKD. CDR3 length equals 13 residues. Unmatched junction bases numbered 7, after V lost 7 bases and J lost 6 bases. The CDR3 coding sequence is TGTGCCATCACCCAGACAGGGGTCCATGGCTACACCTTC. Protein sequence: CAITQTGVHGYTF.

This clonotype was detected ten times or more. The junction shows a germline mismatch at one end, possibly a read error. The chain joins TRBV7-2 to TRBJ2-7; D possibly corresponds to TRBD2 (5 bases). Germline lookup yields CDR1 SGHTA and CDR2 FQGNSA. This CDR3 contains 14 residues. The CDR3 region has the DNA TGTGCCAGCAGCTTACGGGGTCCCTCCGACGAGCAGTACTTC. Translated, it gives CASSLRGPSDEQYF.

This clonotype was found a few times. The J gene is TRBJ1-1, the V gene TRBV7-2; 7 bases are a match to TRBD1. The CDR3 length is 15 residues. V trimming: 3 bases; J trimming: 2 bases; junction bases outside the gene matches: 6. Germline lookup yields CDR1 SGHTA and CDR2 FQGNSA. CDR3 DNA sequence: TGTGCCAGCAGCTTCCCTCACAGGGGAAACACTGAAGCTTTCTTT. Its translation: CASSFPHRGNTEAFF.

The chain has TRBV11-2 and TRBJ2-6; the D gene is possibly TRBD1 (6 bases). The ends were cut back, 5 bases at V and 4 bases at J, with 18 bases in the middle. Per the germline V gene, CDR1 is SGHAT and CDR2 is FQNNGV. The CDR3 is 17 amino acids. The CDR3 sequence: CASSQGQPSWGANVLTF. CDR3 coding DNA: TGTGCCAGCAGCCAAGGACAGCCCTCTTGGGGGGCCAACGTCCTGACTTTC.

The chain has TRBV20-1 and TRBJ2-4; a weak D match, TRBD1 (6 bases). Germline-derived CDR1 and CDR2 are DFQATT and SNEGSKA (reference sequence). The CDR3 sequence is 13 residues long. Trimming shortened V by 4 bases and J by 3 bases, and 10 bases separated the two germline ends. Written as DNA, the CDR3 is TGCAGTGCTATACAGGGTCTCAAAAACATTCAGTACTTC. This gives the protein CSAIQGLKNIQYF.

This clonotype was observed a few times. The chain couples TRBV4-3 to TRBJ1-2; TRBD1 is a possible D gene (6 bases). Trimming pared 4 bases from V and 8 bases from J, leaving 20 bases between. CDR1 and CDR2 (germline): LGHNA, YSLEER. This CDR3 spans 15 amino acids. CDR3 coding DNA: TGCGCCAGCAGCCGACTCCGGACAGAAAGTGGCGGCTACACCTTC. It specifies CASSRLRTESGGYTF.

V and J are TRBV7-9 and TRBJ2-3; tentatively, D is TRBD1 or TRBD2 (5 bases each). The CDR3 is made up of 15 amino acids. V was cut by 6 bases and J by 4 bases, with 17 bases left in between. Germline-derived CDR1 and CDR2 are SEHNR and FQNEAQ (reference sequence). CDR3 nucleotide sequence: TGTGCCAGCAGTTCTTTCCGGGGACGCGCAGATACGCAGTATTTT. Amino acid sequence: CASSSFRGRADTQYF.